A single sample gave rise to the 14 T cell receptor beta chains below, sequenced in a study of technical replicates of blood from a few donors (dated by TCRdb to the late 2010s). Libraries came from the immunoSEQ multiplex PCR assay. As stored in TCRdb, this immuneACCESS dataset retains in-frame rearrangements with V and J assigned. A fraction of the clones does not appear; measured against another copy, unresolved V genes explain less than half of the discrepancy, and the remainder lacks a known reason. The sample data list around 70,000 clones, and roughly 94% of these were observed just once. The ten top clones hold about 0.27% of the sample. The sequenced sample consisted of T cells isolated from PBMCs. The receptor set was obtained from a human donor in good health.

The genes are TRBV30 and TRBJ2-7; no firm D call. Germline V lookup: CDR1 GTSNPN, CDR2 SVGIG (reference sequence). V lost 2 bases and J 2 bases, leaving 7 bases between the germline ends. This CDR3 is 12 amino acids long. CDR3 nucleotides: TGTGCCTGGAGTCTAGTTCCCTACGAGCAGTACTTC. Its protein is CAWSLVPYEQYF.

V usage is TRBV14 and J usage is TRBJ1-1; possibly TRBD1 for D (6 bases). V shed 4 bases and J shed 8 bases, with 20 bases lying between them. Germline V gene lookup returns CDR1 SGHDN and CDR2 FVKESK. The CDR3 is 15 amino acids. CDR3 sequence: CASSLAALYREEAFF. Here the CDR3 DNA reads TGTGCCAGCAGCCTCGCAGCCCTATACAGGGAGGAAGCTTTCTTT. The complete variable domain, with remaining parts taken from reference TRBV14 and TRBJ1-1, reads EAGVTQFPSHSVIEKGQTVTLRCDPISGHDNLYWYRRVMGKEIKFLLHFVKESKQDESGMPNNRFLAERTGGTYSTLKVQPAELEDSGVYFCASSLAALYREEAFFGQGTRLTVV.

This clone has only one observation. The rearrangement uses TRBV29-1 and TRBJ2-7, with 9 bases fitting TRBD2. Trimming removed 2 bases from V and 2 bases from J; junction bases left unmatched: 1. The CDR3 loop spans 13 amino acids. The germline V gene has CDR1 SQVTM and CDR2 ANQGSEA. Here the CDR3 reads CSVESSGTYEQYF. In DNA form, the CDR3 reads TGCAGCGTTGAATCTAGCGGGACCTACGAGCAGTACTTC.

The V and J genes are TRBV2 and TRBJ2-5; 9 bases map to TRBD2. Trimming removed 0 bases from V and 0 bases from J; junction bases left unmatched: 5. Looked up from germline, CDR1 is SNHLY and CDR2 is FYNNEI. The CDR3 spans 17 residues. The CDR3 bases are TGTGCCAGCAGTGAAGCGCTGGCGGGAGGGAACCAAGAGACCCAGTACTTC. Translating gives CASSEALAGGNQETQYF.

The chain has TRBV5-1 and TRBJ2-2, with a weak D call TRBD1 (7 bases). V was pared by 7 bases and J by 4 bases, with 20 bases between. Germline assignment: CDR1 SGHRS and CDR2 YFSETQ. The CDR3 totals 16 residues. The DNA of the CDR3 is TGCGCCAGCCAATCAAGGAGGGACAGCCCCACCGGGGAGCTGTTTTTT. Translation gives CASQSRRDSPTGELFF.

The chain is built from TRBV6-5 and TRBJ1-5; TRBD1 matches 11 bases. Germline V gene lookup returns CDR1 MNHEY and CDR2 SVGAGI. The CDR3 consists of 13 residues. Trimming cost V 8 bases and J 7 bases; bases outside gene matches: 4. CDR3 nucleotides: TGTGCCAGCGGACAGGGGGCAATGCAGCCCCAGCATTTT. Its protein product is CASGQGAMQPQHF.

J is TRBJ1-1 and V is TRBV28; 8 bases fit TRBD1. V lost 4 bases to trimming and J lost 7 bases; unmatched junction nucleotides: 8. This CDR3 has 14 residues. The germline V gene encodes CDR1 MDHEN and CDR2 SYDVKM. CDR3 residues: CASSSQDRDGEAFF. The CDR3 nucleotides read TGTGCCAGCAGTTCCCAGGACAGGGATGGTGAAGCTTTCTTT.

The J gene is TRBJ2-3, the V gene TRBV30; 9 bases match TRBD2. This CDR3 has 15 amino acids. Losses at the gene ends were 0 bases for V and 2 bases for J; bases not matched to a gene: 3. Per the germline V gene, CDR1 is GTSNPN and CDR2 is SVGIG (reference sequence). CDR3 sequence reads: CAWSVGGGATDTQYF. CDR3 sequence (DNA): TGTGCCTGGAGTGTAGGCGGGGGGGCCACAGATACGCAGTATTTT.

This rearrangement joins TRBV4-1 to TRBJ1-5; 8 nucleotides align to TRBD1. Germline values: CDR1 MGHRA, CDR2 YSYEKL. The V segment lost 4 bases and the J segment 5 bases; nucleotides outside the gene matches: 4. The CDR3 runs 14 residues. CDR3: CASSLDRGDQPQHF. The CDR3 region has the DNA TGCGCCAGCAGCCTAGACAGGGGAGATCAGCCCCAGCATTTT.

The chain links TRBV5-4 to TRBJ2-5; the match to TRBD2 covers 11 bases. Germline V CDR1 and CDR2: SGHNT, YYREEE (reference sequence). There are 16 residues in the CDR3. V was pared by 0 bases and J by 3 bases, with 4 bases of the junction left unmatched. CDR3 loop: CASSLALAGVKETQYF. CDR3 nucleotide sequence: TGTGCCAGCAGCTTGGCACTAGCGGGGGTTAAAGAGACCCAGTACTTC.

The CDR3 spells CSANGAYEQYF. The CDR3 nucleotides are TGCAGTGCAAACGGGGCCTACGAGCAGTACTTC. The V call is TRBV20-1, the J call TRBJ2-7; TRBD2 might be the D (5 bases). Per the germline V gene, CDR1 is DFQATT and CDR2 is SNEGSKA (reference sequence). The CDR3 extends over 11 amino acids. V lost 6 bases and J lost 2, with 8 bases in between.

CDR3 sequence: CASSLSGQPYEQYF. For the CDR3, the DNA is TGTGCCAGCAGTTTATCGGGACAGCCCTACGAGCAGTACTTC. The rearrangement uses TRBV28 and TRBJ2-7; 7 nucleotides line up with TRBD1. With V trimmed by 1 base and J by 2 bases, 2 bases remained unmatched. CDR1 is MDHEN and CDR2 is SYDVKM in the germline V gene. The CDR3 runs to 14 residues.

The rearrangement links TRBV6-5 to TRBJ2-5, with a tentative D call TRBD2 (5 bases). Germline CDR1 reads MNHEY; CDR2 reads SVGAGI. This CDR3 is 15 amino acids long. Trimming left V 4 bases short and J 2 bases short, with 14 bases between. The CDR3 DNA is TGTGCCAGCAGTTCCACCGGGAAGAATCAAGAGACCCAGTACTTC. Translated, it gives CASSSTGKNQETQYF.

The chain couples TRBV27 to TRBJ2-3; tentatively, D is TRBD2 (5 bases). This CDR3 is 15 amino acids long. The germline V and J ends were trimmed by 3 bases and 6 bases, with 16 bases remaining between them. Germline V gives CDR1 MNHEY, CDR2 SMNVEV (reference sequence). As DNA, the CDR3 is TGTGCCAGCAGTTTGGTAGGATTCGGGGTTGATACGCAGTATTTT. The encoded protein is CASSLVGFGVDTQYF.